One sample yielded the 32 T cell receptor beta chains listed below, sequenced in a study of T cells in Graves' hyperthyroidism and ophthalmopathy. From RNA transcripts, TCR beta CDR3 regions were amplified. TCR CDR3 regions were first amplified by RT-PCR with HTBI primers. MiXCR, applied by TCRdb to the multiplex PCR reads, yields one record per CDR3 protein. The sample lists 250,000 to 300,000 distinct CDR3 sequences; roughly 13% were seen once. The sample comprised blood. The receptors come from a woman in her forties with Graves' hyperthyroidism.

With regard to this clonotype: This could be a read error, since a much larger clone is one nucleotide away. The rearrangement joins TRBV6-5 to TRBJ2-7; TRBD1 agrees at 10 bases. This CDR3 comprises 15 residues. Germline assignment: CDR1 MNHEY and CDR2 SVGAGI. The CDR3 sequence is CASRPGTGESYGQYF. Written as DNA, the CDR3 is TGTGCCAGCAGACCCGGGACAGGGGAATCCTACGGGCAGTACTTC.

This clonotype was seen a handful of times. CDR3 in DNA: TGTGCCAGCTCACCACCGTTGGGCGCAAATCAGCCCCAGCATTTT. It codes for CASSPPLGANQPQHF. The gene calls are TRBV18 and TRBJ1-5; D gene uncertain. CDR1 is KGHSH, CDR2 LQKENI, per germline. This CDR3 has 15 amino acids. V shed 0 bases and J shed 4 bases, with 10 bases lying between them.

This clonotype was observed many times. The chain combines TRBV29-1 with TRBJ2-5; 7 bases map to TRBD2. Germline V CDR1 and CDR2: SQVTM, ANQGSEA. CDR3 length equals 14 residues. The V and J ends lost 3 bases and 5 bases, in that order; junction bases with no gene match: 9. The CDR3 DNA reads as TGCAGCGTTGAGAGCGGGAATTGGGGGGAGACCCAGTACTTC. Translated, it gives CSVESGNWGETQYF.

As for this clonotype: A much larger clone lies one base from this, so it may be a read error. The chain employs TRBV5-1 and TRBJ2-7; no reliable D call. In germline, CDR1 is SGHRS, CDR2 YFSETQ. V was trimmed by 0 bases and J by 6 bases, leaving 13 bases between them. The CDR3 totals 14 residues. DNA of the CDR3: TGCGCCAGCAGCTTGGGGAGTAACCCCTGCGAGCAGTACTTC. This gives the protein CASSLGSNPCEQYF.

This clonotype was detected only a few times. The chain uses TRBV20-1 and TRBJ2-2; D is ambiguous. With 0 bases removed from V and 6 bases from J, the gap between germline ends came to 5 bases. The CDR3 runs to 12 residues. The germline CDR1 and CDR2 sequences are DFQATT and SNEGSKA (reference sequence). The CDR3 DNA sequence: TGCAGTGCTAGAGATATAGCCGGGGAGCTGTTTTTT. Its translation: CSARDIAGELFF.

This clonotype was counted at least ten times. DNA for the CDR3: TGTGCCAGCAGTCGGGACAGAAGCACAGATACGCAGTATTTT. Translating it yields CASSRDRSTDTQYF. The V gene is TRBV2, the J gene TRBJ2-3; 7 bases are a match to TRBD1. CDR3 length: 14 amino acids. Trimming removed 5 bases from V and 0 bases from J; junction bases left unmatched: 2. Germline CDR1 SNHLY, CDR2 FYNNEI.

This clonotype was counted at least ten times. The J gene is TRBJ1-1, the V gene TRBV27; maybe TRBD1 (5 bases). Germline V gene data show CDR1 as MNHEY and CDR2 as SMNVEV (reference sequence). V gave up 7 bases and J gave up 1 base, with 13 bases separating them. The CDR3 is made up of 14 amino acids. The CDR3: CASIMGGSNTEAFF. The CDR3 coding sequence is TGTGCCAGCATAATGGGGGGATCGAACACTGAAGCTTTCTTT.

A note on this clonotype: One base away lies a much larger clone, so this may be a sequencing read error. V is TRBV20-1 and J is TRBJ1-5, with D possibly TRBD1 on 6 matching bases. Trimming stripped 6 bases from V and 2 bases from J, with 14 bases between. The CDR3 totals 14 residues. Per the germline V gene, CDR1 is DFQATT and CDR2 is SNEGSKA (reference sequence). CDR3 residues: CSARTVRGNQPQHF. The DNA for the CDR3 is TGCAGTGCAAGGACAGTGAGGGGCAATCAGCCCCAGCATTTT.

Comment on this clonotype: This could be a read error, since a much larger clone is one nucleotide away. The chain recombines TRBV18 with TRBJ2-6, with D perhaps TRBD2 (5 bases). Trimming took off 3 bases at V and 6 bases at J, with 12 bases between the two ends. Looked up from germline, CDR1 is KGHSH and CDR2 is LQKENI. The CDR3 loop spans 15 amino acids. The CDR3 nucleotides are TGTGCCAGCTCACCTCTCGGGGTTGAGGCCAACGTCCTGACTTTC. It codes for CASSPLGVEANVLTF.

The table lists this clonotype with many counts. The genes are TRBV2 and TRBJ2-7, with D unclear. The CDR3 runs 13 residues. The V and J ends lost 5 bases and 2 bases respectively, with 10 bases between them. Germline CDR1 SNHLY, CDR2 FYNNEI. The CDR3 sequence: CASSPVAPYEQYF. DNA for the CDR3: TGTGCCAGCAGTCCCGTAGCCCCCTACGAGCAGTACTTC.

This clonotype was seen repeatedly, ten times or more. In DNA form, the CDR3 reads TGTGCCAGCAGCTTATCTGAACTAGCGGGGGAGCAGTTCTTC. It yields the protein CASSLSELAGEQFF. The chain recombines TRBV7-9 with TRBJ2-1, with 10 bases identical to TRBD2. This CDR3 contains 14 residues. Germline lookup yields CDR1 SEHNR and CDR2 FQNEAQ (reference sequence). V was pared by 2 bases and J by 10 bases, with 5 bases of the junction left unmatched. Variable domain in full (rest from reference TRBV7-9 and TRBJ2-1): DTGVSQNPRHKITKRGQNVTFRCDPISEHNRLYWYRQTLGQGPEFLTYFQNEAQLEKSRLLSDRFSAERPKGSFSTLEIQRTEQGDSAMYLCASSLSELAGEQFFGPGTRLTVL.

This clonotype was seen repeatedly, ten times or more. The chain carries TRBV15 and TRBJ2-7; D possibly matches TRBD1 or TRBD2 (5 bases each). The ends were cut back, 0 bases at V and 2 bases at J, with 8 bases in the middle. There are 14 residues in the CDR3. Per germline, CDR1 LNHNV and CDR2 YYDKDF (reference sequence). The CDR3: CATSRDGTAYEQYF. The CDR3 coding sequence is TGTGCCACCAGCAGAGATGGGACCGCCTACGAGCAGTACTTC. The full variable domain, completed using reference TRBV15 and TRBJ2-7, is DAMVIQNPRYQVTQFGKPVTLSCSQTLNHNVMYWYQQKSSQAPKLLFHYYDKDFNNEADTPDNFQSRRPNTSFCFLDIRSPGLGDTAMYLCATSRDGTAYEQYFGPGTRLTVT.

J is TRBJ2-4 and V is TRBV5-8; either TRBD1 or TRBD2 may fit D (6 bases each). Between the trimmed V and J ends, which lost 0 bases and 6 bases, there was a span of 13 bases. The CDR3 runs to 15 residues. CDR1 SGHTS and CDR2 YDEGEE come from the germline V gene. CDR3 nucleotide sequence: TGTGCCAGCAGCTTGGCCGGGGGCTCTGGAAACATTCAGTACTTC. It specifies CASSLAGGSGNIQYF.

This clonotype has ten or more counts. The V call is TRBV2, the J call TRBJ2-1, with TRBD2 identical over 15 bases. The CDR3 has 16 amino acids. Germline V gene lookup returns CDR1 SNHLY and CDR2 FYNNEI. After removal of 6 bases from V and 9 bases from J, the junction contained 9 bases not matched to a gene. The CDR3 sequence: CASRPGTSGRWGEQFF. In DNA form, the CDR3 reads TGTGCCAGCAGACCCGGGACTAGCGGGAGGTGGGGTGAGCAGTTCTTC.

This clonotype was detected many times. V usage is TRBV7-9 and J usage is TRBJ1-6, with D tentatively TRBD1 (6 bases). The CDR3 consists of 14 residues. V was clipped by 0 bases and J by 10 bases, with 10 bases between them. Germline assignment: CDR1 SEHNR and CDR2 FQNEAQ (reference sequence). The CDR3 DNA reads as TGTGCCAGCAGCTTAGCGCGTGGGGGCTCACCCCTCCACTTT. Its translation is CASSLARGGSPLHF.

Concerning this clonotype itself: This clone may be a read error of a much larger clone one base away. The rearrangement links TRBV6-2 or TRBV6-3 to TRBJ1-5; D may be TRBD1 (6 bases). This CDR3 spans 17 amino acids. Germline V CDR1 and CDR2: MNHEY, SVGEGT. V shed 2 bases and J shed 2 bases, with 16 bases lying between them. The CDR3 DNA reads TGTGCCAGCAGTTACGATGACAGGTCGGATGGCAATCAGCCCCAGCATTTT. Translation gives CASSYDDRSDGNQPQHF.

This clonotype was observed a handful of times. A read error may be the cause here, since a much bigger clone is one base away. The chain is built from TRBV5-4 and TRBJ1-5, with a possible D match to TRBD1 (5 bases). Germline-derived CDR1 and CDR2 are SGHNT and YYREEE (reference sequence). V was clipped by 6 bases and J by 7 bases, with 11 bases between them. This CDR3 is 12 amino acids long. CDR3 protein: CASNHDSQPQHF. DNA of the CDR3: TGTGCCAGCAACCACGACAGCCAGCCCCAGCATTTT.

This clonotype was seen many times. V is TRBV15 and J is TRBJ2-3; 12 positions match TRBD2. The V segment lost 0 bases and the J segment 0 bases; nucleotides outside the gene matches: 7. CDR1 and CDR2 (germline): LNHNV, YYDKDF (reference sequence). The CDR3 covers 19 residues. The DNA for the CDR3 is TGTGCCACCAGCAGAGAAGGGCTAGCGGGAGGGATGAGCACAGATACGCAGTATTTT. It codes for CATSREGLAGGMSTDTQYF.

There are a few counts of this clonotype. The genes are TRBV2 and TRBJ2-7, with D possibly being TRBD1 (6 bases). Looked up from germline, CDR1 is SNHLY and CDR2 is FYNNEI. Trimming cost V 4 bases and J 2 bases, with 12 bases left between them. There are 14 residues in the CDR3. CDR3: CASSVSRGPYEQYF. The CDR3 DNA reads TGTGCCAGCAGTGTATCCAGGGGCCCCTACGAGCAGTACTTC.

This clonotype showed up many times. The CDR3 bases are TGCAGTGCTAGAGCCCCTTGGGCTAGCGGACCAAACAATGAGCAGTTCTTC. Encoded protein: CSARAPWASGPNNEQFF. This chain joins TRBV20-1 and TRBJ2-1; 7 bases are a match to TRBD2. The CDR3 contains 17 residues. Germline-derived CDR1 and CDR2 are DFQATT and SNEGSKA (reference sequence). The ends lost 1 base at V and 5 bases at J; junction bases unmatched: 14.

This clonotype occurred many times. The CDR3 DNA reads TGCAGTGCTAGATCCCCCCTAGCGGGAGGGCCTGGAGAGACCCAGTACTTC. This gives the protein CSARSPLAGGPGETQYF. The chain employs TRBV20-1 and TRBJ2-5; the match to TRBD2 covers 12 bases. This CDR3 comprises 17 residues. Germline V gene sequence: CDR1 DFQATT, CDR2 SNEGSKA (reference sequence). V gave up 2 bases and J gave up 4 bases; unmatched junction bases: 11.

V is TRBV7-9 and J is TRBJ2-5; a weak D match, TRBD1 (7 bases). The CDR3 extends over 14 amino acids. V was shortened by 6 bases and J by 5 bases, with 16 bases between the two germline ends. Germline-derived CDR1 and CDR2 are SEHNR and FQNEAQ (reference sequence). CDR3 sequence reads: CASRSGGGGETQYF. DNA for the CDR3: TGTGCCAGCAGATCAGGAGGGGGCGGGGAGACCCAGTACTTC.

Only a few counts were recorded for this clonotype. The chain links TRBV6-1 to TRBJ2-2; TRBD2 might be the D (7 bases). There are 14 residues in the CDR3. V was pared by 8 bases and J by 4 bases, with 14 bases between. The germline CDR1 and CDR2 sequences are MNHNS and SASEGT. The CDR3: CASFGGGGTGELFF. CDR3 bases: TGTGCCAGCTTTGGGGGAGGGGGCACCGGGGAGCTGTTTTTT.

The rearrangement links TRBV6-1 to TRBJ2-2; 7 bases are shared with TRBD1. Germline V lookup: CDR1 MNHNS, CDR2 SASEGT. This CDR3 contains 15 residues. J was trimmed by 0 bases and V by 8 bases; bases with no gene match: 6. In DNA form, the CDR3 reads TGTGCCAGCGGAGCCGGGACAGCGAACACCGGGGAGCTGTTTTTT. Translation: CASGAGTANTGELFF.

This clonotype has ten or more counts. The J gene is TRBJ1-1, the V gene TRBV6-1; D might be TRBD1 (6 bases). The germline V and J ends were trimmed by 5 bases and 5 bases, with 15 bases remaining between them. Looked up from germline, CDR1 is MNHNS and CDR2 is SASEGT. The CDR3 extends over 14 amino acids. The CDR3 DNA reads TGTGCCAGCAGTAAAGACAGGCGGTTGACTGAAGCTTTCTTT. Its translation is CASSKDRRLTEAFF.

In its sample, this clonotype was seen a few times. The V call is TRBV3-1, the J call TRBJ1-4, with D uncertain. CDR1 is LGHDT, CDR2 YNNKEL, per germline (reference sequence). V shed 5 bases and J shed 6 bases, with 7 bases lying between them. CDR3 size: 12 residues. For the CDR3, the DNA is TGTGCCAGCAGCGACTTGGATGAAAAACTGTTTTTT. Residues: CASSDLDEKLFF.

The table lists this clonotype with many counts. V is TRBV28 and J is TRBJ1-6; no firm D call. Germline CDR1 and CDR2: MDHEN and SYDVKM. Trimming shortened V by 4 bases and J by 9 bases, and 10 bases separated the two germline ends. The CDR3 is 13 amino acids. The DNA for the CDR3 is TGTGCCAGCAGTTCACAATCGGGTTCACCCCTCCACTTT. Translated, it gives CASSSQSGSPLHF.

This clonotype came up a few times. The J gene is TRBJ2-7, the V gene TRBV12-3 or TRBV12-4, with D hard to call. The length of the CDR3 is 14 residues. The V and J ends lost 4 bases and 2 bases respectively, with 12 bases between them. CDR3 protein: CASSSGPEPYEQYF. The CDR3 nucleotides are TGTGCCAGCAGTTCCGGCCCAGAACCCTACGAGCAGTACTTC.

This clonotype has ten or more counts. The rearrangement joins TRBV18 to TRBJ1-4; D is undetermined. This CDR3 is 13 amino acids long. The V end was cut by 6 bases, the J end by 8 bases, with 13 bases between. The V gene's germline CDR1 is KGHSH and CDR2 LQKENI. The CDR3 reads CASSPGAGEKLFF. The CDR3 nucleotides read TGTGCCAGCTCCCCAGGAGCGGGAGAAAAACTGTTTTTT. Looking up the rest from reference TRBV18 and TRBJ1-4 gives the full variable domain: NAGVMQNPRHLVRRRGQEARLRCSPMKGHSHVYWYRQLPEEGLKFMVYLQKENIIDESGMPKERFSAEFPKEGPSILRIQQVVRGDSAAYFCASSPGAGEKLFFGSGTQLSVL.

This clonotype was found a few times. The rearrangement links TRBV9 to TRBJ2-1; D is undetermined. Germline-derived CDR1 and CDR2 are SGDLS and YYNGEE. Trimming took 0 bases from V and 9 from J, leaving 10 bases between them. This CDR3 region has 13 residues. The CDR3 loop reads CASSVVVSGEQFF. Written as DNA, the CDR3 is TGTGCCAGCAGCGTAGTAGTATCCGGTGAGCAGTTCTTC.

The chain has TRBV20-1 and TRBJ1-5, with TRBD1 matching 12 bases. The trim removed 5 bases at V and 9 bases at J, leaving 8 bases unmatched. Germline CDR1 is DFQATT and CDR2 is SNEGSKA (reference sequence). There are 14 residues in the CDR3. The CDR3 DNA reads TGCAGTGCTTCGAGGGACAGGGGGCGAGGGCCCCAGCATTTT. Protein: CSASRDRGRGPQHF.

The chain has TRBV7-9 and TRBJ2-3, with 12 bases identical to TRBD2. CDR1 SEHNR and CDR2 FQNEAQ come from the germline V gene (reference sequence). Trimming at V came to 2 bases and at J to 4 bases, leaving 7 bases not matched to a gene. The CDR3 is 17 residues long. CDR3 sequence reads: CASSLFLAGGPADTQYF. The CDR3 DNA is TGTGCCAGCAGCTTATTCCTAGCGGGAGGGCCCGCAGATACGCAGTATTTT.